This passage covers 10 T cell receptor beta chains from one sample sequenced in a study of blood T cell repertoires in COVID-19. The protocol was immunoSEQ multiplex PCR, while the TCRdb copy is restricted to in-frame clones and leaves out a portion. The repertoire has approximately 190,000 clones, 86% of them found once; the top ten carry 20% to 25%. Sequenced: PBMCs or T cells enriched from blood (not recorded which). The receptors stem from a woman between 35 and 50 years old in a cohort exposed to, infected with or recovered from COVID-19 (not recorded which).

The chain has TRBV29-1 and TRBJ1-1; tentatively, D is TRBD1 (6 bases). The CDR3 spans 13 residues. The germline CDR1 and CDR2 sequences are SQVTM and ANQGSEA. V lost 2 bases and J 5 bases, leaving 12 bases between the germline ends. The CDR3 nucleotides are TGCAGCGTTGAAAGGGGGGGGTGGACTGAAGCTTTCTTT. Translating it yields CSVERGGWTEAFF.

This chain connects TRBV21-1 to TRBJ1-1; TRBD1 is taken as the D call from the table, unchecked against the DNA. TRBV21-1 is deemed a pseudogene. The CDR3 sequence is 14 residues long. The DNA of the CDR3 is TGTGCCAGCAGCAACGGGACAGACCACACTGAAGCTTTCTTT. Encoded protein: CASSNGTDHTEAFF.

This clone was picked up a small number of times. This chain joins TRBV5-1 and TRBJ1-4; D is perhaps TRBD1 (5 bases). This CDR3 contains 14 residues. Germline V lookup: CDR1 SGHRS, CDR2 YFSETQ. Trimming removed 4 bases from V and 4 bases from J, with 11 bases in between. Here the CDR3 DNA reads TGCGCCAGCAGCGACGGGGGTGGTAATGAAAAACTGTTTTTT. This translates into CASSDGGGNEKLFF. The whole variable domain, filled in from reference TRBV5-1 and TRBJ1-4, reads KAGVTQTPRYLIKTRGQQVTLSCSPISGHRSVSWYQQTPGQGLQFLFEYFSETQRNKGNFPGRFSGRQFSNSRSEMNVSTLELGDSALYLCASSDGGGNEKLFFGSGTQLSVL.

The chain links TRBV6-5 to TRBJ2-7; 7 bases match TRBD2. Germline lookup yields CDR1 MNHEY and CDR2 SVGAGI. V lost 6 bases and J lost 2; bases outside the gene matches: 10. CDR3 length: 15 amino acids. CDR3 sequence reads: CASSVTAGPTYEQYF. In DNA form, the CDR3 reads TGTGCCAGCAGCGTCACAGCGGGGCCCACCTACGAGCAGTACTTC.

This clone was seen just once. V gene TRBV6-5 combines with J gene TRBJ2-6; D is ambiguous. The CDR3 consists of 15 residues. Germline loops: CDR1 MNHEY, CDR2 SVGAGI. V was trimmed by 5 bases and J by 0 bases, leaving 8 bases between them. As DNA, the CDR3 is TGTGCCAGCAGTCTTCAGGTCTCTGGGGCCAACGTCCTGACTTTC. Its protein is CASSLQVSGANVLTF.

The rearrangement uses TRBV19 and TRBJ1-5; 12 positions agree with TRBD1. Germline V gene sequence: CDR1 LNHDA, CDR2 SQIVND (reference sequence). Trimming cost V 6 bases and J 0 bases; bases outside gene matches: 12. The CDR3 covers 19 residues. This CDR3 reads CASRLDRGQGAYSNQPQHF. As DNA, the CDR3 is TGTGCCAGTAGGCTCGACCGGGGACAGGGGGCTTATAGCAATCAGCCCCAGCATTTT.

The chain couples TRBV6-5 to TRBJ2-3; 8 bases line up with TRBD2. The CDR3 totals 15 residues. The V gene's germline CDR1 is MNHEY and CDR2 SVGAGI. V lost 7 bases and J lost 5; bases outside the gene matches: 11. The CDR3 protein is CASISLAGTRDTQYF. As DNA, the CDR3 is TGTGCCAGCATTAGCTTAGCGGGGACGAGAGATACGCAGTATTTT.

This clone was observed a handful of times. V is TRBV5-1 and J is TRBJ2-2; possible D gene TRBD1, 5 bases. Germline V gene lookup returns CDR1 SGHRS and CDR2 YFSETQ. The CDR3 totals 17 residues. V was shortened by 1 base and J by 0 bases, with 13 bases between the two germline ends. The DNA for the CDR3 is TGCGCCAGCAGCTTGAGGGGCCGCGGATCGAACACCGGGGAGCTGTTTTTT. Its protein is CASSLRGRGSNTGELFF. The full variable domain, with the rest looked up from reference TRBV5-1 and TRBJ2-2, is KAGVTQTPRYLIKTRGQQVTLSCSPISGHRSVSWYQQTPGQGLQFLFEYFSETQRNKGNFPGRFSGRQFSNSRSEMNVSTLELGDSALYLCASSLRGRGSNTGELFFGEGSRLTVL.

The CDR3 sequence is CASSAGQGARRRTEAFF. The CDR3 region has the DNA TGCGCCAGCAGCGCTGGACAGGGGGCAAGAAGGAGAACTGAAGCTTTCTTT. The chain is built from TRBV5-1 and TRBJ1-1; 11 positions match TRBD1. Germline CDR1 SGHRS, CDR2 YFSETQ. This CDR3 spans 17 amino acids. The J segment lost 5 bases and the V segment lost 4 bases, leaving 13 bases of the junction unmatched.

The chain joins TRBV7-9 to TRBJ2-5; D remains unclear. Germline lookup yields CDR1 SEHNR and CDR2 FQNEAQ (reference sequence). V lost 1 base, J lost 0 bases, and 3 bases lay in between. The CDR3 totals 13 residues. In DNA form, the CDR3 reads TGTGCCAGCAGCTTAGACAACCAAGAGACCCAGTACTTC. Amino acid sequence: CASSLDNQETQYF.